The T cell receptor beta chain described here comes from a study of T cells after yellow fever vaccination. Study-wide context: Fractions of limited cellularity were prepared by means of SMART-Seq v4 Ultra Low Input. Findings and caveats of the study: Once the booster was given, most primary-vaccination clones reappeared, at approximately 97% for CD4 and around 90% for CD8. In FACS-sorted repertoires, abundant clonotypes from the bulk population could appear as contaminants.

Template switching by 5'RACE produced TCR cDNA, adding a universal primer site and UMIs. TCRdb reanalysed the 5' RACE reads using MiXCR and keeps one entry per CDR3 protein. Among 150,000 to 200,000 distinct CDR3 sequences listed, 11% were seen once. Germline lookup yields CDR1 MNHEY and CDR2 SVGAGI. The CDR3 totals 18 residues. Trimming cost V 0 bases and J 1 base; bases outside gene matches: 9. About this clonotype itself: Its matching antigen is unknown.

The sample consisted of CD8+ T cells sorted from PBMCs, taken 15 days after the yellow fever booster vaccination. The TCR comes from a man between 18 and 29 years old who received the YFV17D yellow fever vaccine. This chain connects TRBV6-5 to TRBJ2-3; 8 bases match TRBD2. The CDR3, as DNA: TGTGCCAGCAGTTACTCGAAGCGGGGGTTTGGTGGCACAGATACGCAGTATTTT. Translating gives CASSYSKRGFGGTDTQYF.